This T cell receptor (beta chain) was found in a study of T-cell memory formation after mild COVID-19 (dated by TCRdb to the early 2020s). Turning to the overall study: Most TCR sequence clusters were specific to one of the two donors. In two donors, T-cell clones that expanded and contracted after mild COVID-19 were followed by sequencing TCRalpha and TCRbeta repertoires longitudinally. The cohort was made up of two young adult volunteers, one female and one male, who were previously healthy. Results the study describes overall, beyond this receptor: Some responding clones were detected in pre-infection memory, which suggested that pre-existing cross-reactive memory T cells had joined the SARS-CoV-2 response. Contracting CD4+ clones were located mainly in the CM and EM memory subsets, whereas CD8+ clones were found to be enriched in EMRA. From day 15 to 85, contracting clones showed balanced CD4/CD8 phenotypes, whereas a second wave of clones that expanded from day 15 to 37 leaned towards CD4+. The second-wave clones that peaked on day 37 were not confirmed to be SARS-CoV-2 specific. Only a couple of mild cases were covered by the study, and larger cohorts that include severe cases with pre-infection samples were considered necessary.

According to the germline V gene (reference sequence), CDR1 reads LGHDT and CDR2 reads YNNKEL. The germline ends are 10 bases apart after V is trimmed by 1 base and J by 7 bases. Counted from cysteine to phenylalanine, this CDR3 has 14 amino acids. Just the 42-base CDR3 DNA is kept, in frame starting at base 1. This clonotype was recorded many times. What antigen it recognizes has not been identified. It has no much larger one-base neighbor in the sample; base qualities were not kept. The sequencing machine was an Illumina NovaSeq 6000. TCRalpha and TCRbeta cDNA libraries were built by 5'RACE with constant-segment primers, adding sample barcodes and unique molecular identifiers. Trizol reagent was used to extract RNA from every sample. Libraries were amplified in two PCR steps, with a second sample barcode and Illumina TruSeq adapters added in the second step. Sequencing of the libraries was done on an Illumina NovaSeq, producing 2 x 150 bp paired-end reads. The authors' pipeline ran thus. Demultiplexing of reads and collapsing into UMI-guided consensus sequences were performed with migec v1.2.7. With mixcr v2.1.11, UMI consensuses were aligned to TRA and TRB V and J templates and assembled into clonotypes. Expanded or contracted clonotypes were those called significant by both edgeR and NoisET, with noise models trained on biological replicates. For edgeR calls, the cutoffs were a false discovery rate-adjusted p below 0.01 and a log2 fold-change threshold of 1. As an exploratory analysis of dynamics, PCA with hierarchical clustering was applied to max-normalized trajectories of the 1000 most abundant clonotypes. Each responding clone was given a CD4 or CD8 phenotype based on the CD4+ and CD8+ repertoires, which had been sequenced separately. TCRdb applied fastp at Q25 and MiXCR to the public reads, then kept only in-frame beta chains. One record per CDR3 amino acid sequence lists the most common genes and DNA. The V and J calls and clone size are TCRdb's, not the authors'. The table for this sample lists about 430,000 distinct CDR3 sequences; roughly 17% of them were counted only once. Of the sample, about 22% is held by the ten largest clones.

Ficoll-Paque density gradient centrifugation was used to isolate PBMCs. This sequence originates from a man between 18 and 29 years old who had mild COVID-19 (a few samples of this study predate the infection). The sample titles of this study are shuffled in the database, so cell type and time point are left out; the donor was told from shared clones. The V and J genes are TRBV3-1 and TRBJ2-2; there is no confident call for the D gene. Sequenced material: PBMCs or a T cell subset sorted from them (not recorded which). The DNA sequence is TGTGCCAGCAGCCAAGGTCACGGTTACGGGGAGCTGTTTTTT. Its product reads: CASSQGHGYGELFF.